This T cell receptor (beta chain) was captured in a study of beta chain features in type 1 diabetes. Points from the study as a whole: Moderate but significant shortening of TCRB CDR3s was recorded in all four CD4+ subsets from Type 1 diabetes patients.

The CDR3 loop spans 15 amino acids. V was clipped by 7 bases and J by 3 bases; unmatched bases: 8. Per germline, CDR1 SGHTA and CDR2 FQGNSA. Expressed TCRB transcripts got sequenced, as all isolated RNA was reverse transcribed. Average reads for naive, central memory and regulatory T cell samples were roughly 3.5 million. The assay was immunoSEQ multiplex PCR, and TCRdb's table has in-frame clones only and misses some. The repertoire consists of some 700,000 clones, with around an eighth occurring once and the leading ten covering approximately 0.021%. Concerning this clone itself: The antigen is unknown.

The rearrangement uses TRBV7-2 and TRBJ2-3, with TRBD1 identical over 9 bases. This receptor was identified in a man aged 18 to 29 with type 1 diabetes. The sample consisted of naive CD4+ T cells from blood. The CDR3 DNA reads TGTGCCAGCATCGCGGACAGGGGACGGACAGATACGCAGTATTTT. As protein: CASIADRGRTDTQYF.